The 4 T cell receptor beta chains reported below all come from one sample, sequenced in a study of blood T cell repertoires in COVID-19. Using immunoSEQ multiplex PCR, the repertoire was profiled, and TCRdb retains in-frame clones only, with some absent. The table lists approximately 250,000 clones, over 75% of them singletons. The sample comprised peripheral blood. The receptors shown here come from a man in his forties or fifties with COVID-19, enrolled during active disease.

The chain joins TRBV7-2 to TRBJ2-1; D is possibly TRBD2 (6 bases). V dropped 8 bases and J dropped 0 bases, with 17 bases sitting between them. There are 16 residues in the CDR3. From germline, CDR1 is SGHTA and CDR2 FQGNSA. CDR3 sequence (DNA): TGTGCCAGCCTGGCGGGGCGTTCTAGCTCCTACAATGAGCAGTTCTTC. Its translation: CASLAGRSSSYNEQFF.

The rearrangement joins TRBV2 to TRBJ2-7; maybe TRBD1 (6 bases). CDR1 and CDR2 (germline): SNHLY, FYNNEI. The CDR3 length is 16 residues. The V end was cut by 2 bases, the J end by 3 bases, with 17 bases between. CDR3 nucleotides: TGTGCCAGCAGTGAACCCATGGACAGAGATGTCTACGAGCAGTACTTC. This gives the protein CASSEPMDRDVYEQYF. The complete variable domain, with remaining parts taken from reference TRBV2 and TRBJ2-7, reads EPEVTQTPSHQVTQMGQEVILRCVPISNHLYFYWYRQILGQKVEFLVSFYNNEISEKSEIFDDQFSVERPDGSNFTLKIRSTKLEDSAMYFCASSEPMDRDVYEQYFGPGTRLTVT.

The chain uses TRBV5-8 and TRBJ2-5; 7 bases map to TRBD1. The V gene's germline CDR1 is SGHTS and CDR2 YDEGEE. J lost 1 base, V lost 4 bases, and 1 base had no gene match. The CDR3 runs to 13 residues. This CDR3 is CASSRDSQETQYF. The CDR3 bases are TGTGCCAGCAGCCGGGACAGCCAAGAGACCCAGTACTTC. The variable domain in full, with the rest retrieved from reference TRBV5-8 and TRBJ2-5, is EAGVTQSPTHLIKTRGQQATLRCSPISGHTSVYWYQQALGLGLQFLLWYDEGEERNRGNFPPRFSGRQFPNYSSELNVNALELEDSALYLCASSRDSQETQYFGPGTRLLVL.

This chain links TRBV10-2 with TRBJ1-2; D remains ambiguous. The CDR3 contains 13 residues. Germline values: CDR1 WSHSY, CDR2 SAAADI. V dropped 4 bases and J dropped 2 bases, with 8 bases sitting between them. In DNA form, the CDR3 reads TGCGCCAGCAGTGTCCAGATCAACTATGGCTACACCTTC. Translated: CASSVQINYGYTF.